The T cell receptor beta chain under discussion was sequenced for a study of T cells in Graves' hyperthyroidism and ophthalmopathy. Hyperthyroidism, newly diagnosed and lasting under 2 months, affected patients aged 18 to 65. On the basis of clinical symptoms, serum thyroxine and TRAb, thyroid ultrasound and orbital computed tomography, diagnoses were made. Using RNA transcripts as the source, TCR beta CDR3 regions were amplified. The study used the HTBI primer set for a first-round RT-PCR of the TCR CDR3. TCRdb called the multiplex PCR reads again in MiXCR, with one record for every CDR3 protein. Among some 510,000 distinct CDR3 sequences listed, 20% to 25% were seen once. At least ten counts were recorded for this clonotype. Its matching antigen is unknown. Study observations and caveats: The majority of expanded thyroid clonotypes above 0.001 also appeared in blood. Model-based prediction identified ophthalmopathy a median roughly six months prior to its onset.

Trimming stripped 5 bases from V and 4 bases from J, with 15 bases between. The CDR3 is 15 residues long. The V gene is TRBV12-3 or TRBV12-4, the J gene TRBJ1-5, with a weak D call TRBD1 (6 bases). Source material: blood. This sequence originates from a young man with Graves' hyperthyroidism. For the CDR3, the DNA is TGTGCCAGCAGTCTCAGCGGGGGGCCAAATCAGCCCCAGCATTTT. Translating it yields CASSLSGGPNQPQHF.